The entry below gives a single T cell receptor beta chain sequence along with its context. This specimen belongs to a study of T cell changes during pregnancy in multiple sclerosis. J gave up 12 bases and V 6 bases, and 6 bases lay outside the gene matches. This CDR3 has 11 residues. Per the germline V gene, CDR1 is SGDLS and CDR2 is YYNGEE. Sequencing was performed with immunoSEQ multiplex PCR; in TCRdb, only in-frame clones are kept and a portion is missing. In the table there are fewer than 90,000 clones, 94% of which are singletons. Sample: peripheral blood, taken after pregnancy. This receptor was identified in a female donor in good health, enrolled as a control in a pregnancy study. This chain uses TRBV9 with TRBJ2-3; 8 bases fit TRBD1. The CDR3 spells CASNGQGCQYF. The CDR3 DNA sequence: TGTGCCAGCAACGGACAGGGTTGCCAGTATTTT.